The 23 T cell receptor beta chains listed next were all sequenced from one sample in a study of cytomegalovirus exposure and HLA in healthy donors. Method: immunoSEQ multiplex PCR; TCRdb's copy keeps in-frame clones and lacks some. Of tens of thousands of clones in the sample, 95% were seen once. Sequencing was done on a sample of PBMCs. The receptor source for this set is a woman younger than 30 in good health and CMV-seronegative.

This chain uses TRBV11-2 with TRBJ2-7, with TRBD2 as a possible D gene (5 bases). The CDR3 runs to 15 residues. The V and J ends lost 6 bases and 1 base respectively, with 16 bases between them. Germline CDR1 SGHAT, CDR2 FQNNGV. The CDR3 sequence is CASSSLGSFSYEQYF. As DNA, the CDR3 is TGTGCCAGCAGTTCTCTAGGGAGCTTTTCCTACGAGCAGTACTTC.

V gene TRBV4-3 combines with J gene TRBJ1-2; 12 bases align to TRBD1. The CDR3 contains 15 residues. J was trimmed by 6 bases and V by 1 base; bases with no gene match: 3. CDR1 and CDR2 from the germline V gene are LGHNA and YSLEER. The DNA for the CDR3 is TGCGCCAGCAGCCAAGCGGGACAGGGGGCGAATGGCTACACCTTC. It specifies CASSQAGQGANGYTF.

This chain joins TRBV7-9 and TRBJ1-5, with D perhaps TRBD1 (5 bases). The CDR3 runs 17 residues. From germline, CDR1 is SEHNR and CDR2 FQNEAQ (reference sequence). Deletions cut 5 bases from V and 0 bases from J, with 17 bases between. As DNA, the CDR3 is TGTGCCAGCAGCCCAACGGTAGACAGAGATAGCAATCAGCCCCAGCATTTT. Its translation: CASSPTVDRDSNQPQHF.

This chain links TRBV28 with TRBJ1-3; maybe TRBD1 (6 bases). The CDR3 runs to 16 residues. Trimming took 2 bases from V and 0 from J, leaving 11 bases between them. The germline gives CDR1 MDHEN, CDR2 SYDVKM. Here the CDR3 DNA reads TGTGCCAGCAGTTTACCACGGGACATCTCTGGAAACACCATATATTTT. Translated, it gives CASSLPRDISGNTIYF.

This chain joins TRBV10-3 and TRBJ1-2; D gene uncertain. CDR3 length: 14 amino acids. With 3 bases removed from V and 4 bases from J, the gap between germline ends came to 12 bases. Per the germline V gene, CDR1 is ENHRY and CDR2 is SYGVKD. The CDR3 sequence: CAISEEGIGYGYTF. DNA of the CDR3: TGTGCCATCAGTGAAGAGGGCATCGGCTATGGCTACACCTTC.

The genes are TRBV5-6 and TRBJ1-5; D call uncertain. The CDR3 runs 14 residues. With 5 bases removed from V and 5 bases from J, the gap between germline ends came to 14 bases. The germline V gene has CDR1 SGHDT and CDR2 YYEEEE. The CDR3 protein is CASSSGRGYQPQHF. The DNA of the CDR3 is TGTGCCAGCAGTTCAGGCCGAGGGTATCAGCCCCAGCATTTT.

This chain links TRBV30 with TRBJ1-2; D is unclear. The CDR3 has 13 amino acids. The germline CDR1 and CDR2 sequences are GTSNPN and SVGIG (reference sequence). V gave up 5 bases and J gave up 8 bases, with 18 bases separating them. As DNA, the CDR3 is TGTGCCTGGTTTAGTCCCGGAGTCGGCGGCTACACCTTC. Its translation: CAWFSPGVGGYTF.

The genes are TRBV2 and TRBJ1-2, with 7 bases fitting TRBD1. The CDR3 extends over 14 amino acids. V gave up 10 bases and J gave up 5 bases; unmatched junction bases: 13. Germline CDR1 reads SNHLY; CDR2 reads FYNNEI. Here the CDR3 reads CATAMMGTVYGYTF. CDR3 in DNA: TGTGCCACCGCGATGATGGGGACAGTATATGGCTACACCTTC.

V gene TRBV6-6 combines with J gene TRBJ2-7; TRBD2 aligns across 7 bases. The V and J ends lost 7 bases and 4 bases, in that order; junction bases with no gene match: 10. Germline loops: CDR1 MNHNY, CDR2 SVGAGI (reference sequence). The CDR3 runs 14 residues. The CDR3 reads CASTPGSGVYEQYF. The CDR3, as DNA: TGTGCCAGCACCCCGGGGAGCGGGGTTTACGAGCAGTACTTC.

The chain employs TRBV6-5 and TRBJ1-2, with D tentatively TRBD1 (5 bases). Germline-derived CDR1 and CDR2 are MNHEY and SVGAGI. Trimming pared 4 bases from V and 4 bases from J, leaving 13 bases between. This CDR3 has 14 amino acids. CDR3 protein: CASSSRGDVYGYTF. The CDR3 nucleotides read TGTGCCAGCAGTTCCCGGGGGGACGTCTATGGCTACACCTTC.

The chain couples TRBV19 to TRBJ2-7; TRBD1 aligns across 9 bases. From germline, CDR1 is LNHDA and CDR2 SQIVND (reference sequence). The CDR3 consists of 15 residues. Trimming at V came to 5 bases and at J to 2 bases, leaving 7 bases not matched to a gene. CDR3 nucleotides: TGTGCCAGTAGTTCAGACAGACAGGGGGCCTACGAGCAGTACTTC. Its translation is CASSSDRQGAYEQYF.

The chain joins TRBV11-3 to TRBJ2-1; 9 bases are shared with TRBD2. The germline gives CDR1 SGHNT, CDR2 YENEEA. The CDR3 has 15 amino acids. J lost 0 bases, V lost 3 bases, and 0 bases had no gene match. CDR3 amino acids: CASSFSGSSYNEQFF. In DNA form, the CDR3 reads TGTGCCAGCAGCTTTAGCGGGAGCTCCTACAATGAGCAGTTCTTC. The complete variable domain, with remaining parts taken from reference TRBV11-3 and TRBJ2-1, reads EAGVVQSPRYKIIEKKQPVAFWCNPISGHNTLYWYLQNLGQGPELLIRYENEEAVDDSQLPKDRFSAERLKGVDSTLKIQPAELGDSAVYLCASSFSGSSYNEQFFGPGTRLTVL.

This chain uses TRBV28 with TRBJ1-2, with TRBD1 matching 8 bases. V shed 4 bases, J shed 3 bases, and the junction held 4 bases outside the gene matches. CDR3 length equals 14 residues. From germline, CDR1 is MDHEN and CDR2 SYDVKM. CDR3 nucleotide sequence: TGTGCCAGCAGTTCCCCGGGACAGGACTATGGCTACACCTTC. Translating it yields CASSSPGQDYGYTF.

The rearrangement joins TRBV13 to TRBJ2-1; TRBD1 matches at 9 bases. The CDR3 runs to 16 residues. Germline trimming cut 6 bases from V and 1 base from J; bases unmatched to any gene: 7. The V gene's germline CDR1 is PRHDT and CDR2 FYEKMQ (reference sequence). DNA of the CDR3: TGTGCCAGCAGACAGGGACAGGGCAGGTCCTACAATGAGCAGTTCTTC. Its translation is CASRQGQGRSYNEQFF.

V and J are TRBV19 and TRBJ2-5, with D perhaps matching TRBD1 (7 bases). There are 16 residues in the CDR3. Germline loops: CDR1 LNHDA, CDR2 SQIVND (reference sequence). Trimming left V 9 bases short and J 2 bases short, with 22 bases between. The chain's CDR3 is CASQGGGHNIQETQYF. CDR3 DNA: TGTGCCAGCCAGGGGGGAGGACATAACATACAAGAGACCCAGTACTTC. Complete variable domain (other parts from reference TRBV19 and TRBJ2-5): DGGITQSPKYLFRKEGQNVTLSCEQNLNHDAMYWYRQDPGQGLRLIYYSQIVNDFQKGDIAEGYSVSREKKESFPLTVTSAQKNPTAFYLCASQGGGHNIQETQYFGPGTRLLVL.

The DNA of the CDR3 is TGTGCCAGCAGTCCCGGAGGACTAGAGGTCCATGAGCAGTTCTTC. As protein: CASSPGGLEVHEQFF. The rearrangement uses TRBV2 and TRBJ2-1; 7 bases agree with TRBD2. This CDR3 has 15 residues. The V and J ends lost 5 bases and 8 bases, in that order; junction bases with no gene match: 12. CDR1 SNHLY and CDR2 FYNNEI come from the germline V gene.

V gene TRBV10-3 combines with J gene TRBJ2-7; 8 bases align to TRBD1. There are 16 residues in the CDR3. V shed 5 bases, J shed 0 bases, and the junction held 9 bases outside the gene matches. Germline V gives CDR1 ENHRY, CDR2 SYGVKD. The CDR3 sequence: CAISSQPGTGSYEQYF. CDR3 DNA: TGTGCCATCAGTTCCCAACCCGGGACAGGCTCCTACGAGCAGTACTTC.

This sequence joins TRBV5-6 and TRBJ2-2; D gene ambiguous. Trimming took 7 bases from V and 4 from J, leaving 14 bases between them. There are 14 residues in the CDR3. Germline-derived CDR1 and CDR2 are SGHDT and YYEEEE. This CDR3 reads CASAATSSTGELFF. The CDR3 DNA is TGTGCCAGCGCTGCCACGAGTAGCACCGGGGAGCTGTTTTTT.

The genes are TRBV5-1 and TRBJ2-4, with 8 bases that match TRBD1. V shed 3 bases and J 6 bases; nucleotides not matched to a gene: 11. Looked up from germline, CDR1 is SGHRS and CDR2 is YFSETQ. CDR3 length: 16 amino acids. The CDR3 coding sequence is TGCGCCAGCAGCTCGAGCCCTCACAGGGGGGTAAACATTCAGTACTTC. It yields the protein CASSSSPHRGVNIQYF. The full variable domain, rest sourced from reference TRBV5-1 and TRBJ2-4, is KAGVTQTPRYLIKTRGQQVTLSCSPISGHRSVSWYQQTPGQGLQFLFEYFSETQRNKGNFPGRFSGRQFSNSRSEMNVSTLELGDSALYLCASSSSPHRGVNIQYFGAGTRLSVL.

V is TRBV19 and J is TRBJ2-1; 8 positions match TRBD2. Unmatched junction bases numbered 9, after V lost 7 bases and J lost 7 bases. Germline V lookup: CDR1 LNHDA, CDR2 SQIVND (reference sequence). This CDR3 has 14 residues. DNA for the CDR3: TGTGCCAGTAAGAAGGCTAGCGGGTTTAATGAGCAGTTCTTC. It yields the protein CASKKASGFNEQFF.

V is TRBV4-1 and J is TRBJ1-2; a weak D match, TRBD1 (6 bases). Trimming cost V 0 bases and J 5 bases, with 13 bases left between them. The germline V gene has CDR1 MGHRA and CDR2 YSYEKL. CDR3 length equals 15 residues. Here the CDR3 reads CASSQEGGRGYGYTF. The CDR3 DNA reads as TGCGCCAGCAGCCAAGAGGGGGGGCGCGGGTATGGCTACACCTTC.

The V and J genes are TRBV5-1 and TRBJ2-2, with TRBD2 as a possible D gene (5 bases). CDR3 length: 13 amino acids. Germline-derived CDR1 and CDR2 are SGHRS and YFSETQ. V lost 4 bases and J lost 8, with 12 bases in between. The CDR3 DNA reads as TGCGCCAGCAGCCCGGTAGGAGGAGGGGAGCTGTTTTTT. Its protein product is CASSPVGGGELFF.

The chain recombines TRBV25-1 with TRBJ2-5; TRBD1 is a possible D gene (6 bases). Germline CDR1 and CDR2: MGHDK and SYGVNS. The CDR3 is made up of 16 amino acids. The V and J ends lost 2 bases and 5 bases respectively, with 18 bases between them. Here the CDR3 DNA reads TGTGCCAGCAGTGAAGGGTACAGGGATAATTACGAGACCCAGTACTTC. This translates into CASSEGYRDNYETQYF.